The T cell receptor (beta chain) described here comes from a study of blood T cell repertoires in COVID-19. Study as a whole: T cells, B-cell-depleted T cells, or PBMCs supplied cDNA or gDNA.

Clones were read by immunoSEQ multiplex PCR, and TCRdb kept only the in-frame ones, dropping some. The sample carries approximately 150,000 clones, around 81% recorded once. Enrollment of patients from Seattle took place during active infection, with longitudinal follow-up. This sequence originates from a woman of 80 years or more with COVID-19, enrolled during active disease. The sample consisted of peripheral blood.

In nucleotides, the CDR3 is TGCGCCAGCAGCTCGTATGGCAAAACCTCTGGAAACACCATATATTTT. Its protein product is CASSSYGKTSGNTIYF. The genes are TRBV5-1 and TRBJ1-3; D remains unclear. The V and J ends lost 3 bases and 0 bases respectively, with 13 bases between them. CDR1 SGHRS and CDR2 YFSETQ come from the germline V gene. There are 16 residues in the CDR3.